This TCR beta chain was profiled in a study of patients and donors after allogeneic stem cell transplantation. TCRdb itself ran the RT-PCR reads through MiXCR, one entry per CDR3 protein. Of hundreds of thousands of distinct CDR3 sequences in the sample, roughly 17% were seen once. CDR3 size: 11 residues. Trimming took 6 bases from V and 1 from J, leaving 3 bases between them. Per germline, CDR1 MNHEY and CDR2 SVGAGI. This clonotype was seen only a few times. The source is a human donor who was either an allogeneic HSCT recipient or a stem cell or donor lymphocyte infusion donor (not recorded which). It is not recorded whose cells these are; they may come from a transplant donor. Specimen: blood, either unsorted or a sorted T cell fraction (not recorded which). The chain uses TRBV6-5 and TRBJ1-2; no reliable D call. The CDR3 is CASRHNYGYTF. The CDR3 DNA sequence: TGTGCCAGCAGGCATAACTATGGCTACACCTTC.